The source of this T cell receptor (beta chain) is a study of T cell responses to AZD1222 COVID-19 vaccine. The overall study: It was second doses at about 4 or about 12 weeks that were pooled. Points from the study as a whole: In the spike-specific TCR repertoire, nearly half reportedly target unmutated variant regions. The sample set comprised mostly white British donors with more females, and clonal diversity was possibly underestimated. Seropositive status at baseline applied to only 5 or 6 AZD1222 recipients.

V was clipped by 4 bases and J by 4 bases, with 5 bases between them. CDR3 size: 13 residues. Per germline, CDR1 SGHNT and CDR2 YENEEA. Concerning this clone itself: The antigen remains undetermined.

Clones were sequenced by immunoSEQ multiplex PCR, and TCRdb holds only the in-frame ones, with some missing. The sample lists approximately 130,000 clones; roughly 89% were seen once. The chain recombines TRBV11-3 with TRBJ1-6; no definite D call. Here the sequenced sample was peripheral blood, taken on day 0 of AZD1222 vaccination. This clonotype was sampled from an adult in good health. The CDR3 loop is CASSSQYNSPLHF. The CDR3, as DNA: TGTGCCAGCAGCTCCCAGTATAATTCACCCCTCCACTTT.